This is a list of T cell receptor beta chains from one sample in a study of T cell responses to AZD1222 COVID-19 vaccine. Sequencing was performed with immunoSEQ multiplex PCR; in TCRdb, only in-frame clones are kept and a portion is missing. The data hold 60,000 to 100,000 clones, with about 90% observed a single time. The starting material was peripheral blood, obtained on day 0 of MenACWY control vaccination. The receptor set was obtained from an adult in good health. Both conserved end residues are trimmed from each CDR3. Each record gives: D gene, V gene, CDR3 protein. D genes are given only for firm matches.

>.|TRBV10-3
AISEGSPDTQY
>TRBD1|TRBV27
ASSSTPAGGTDTQY
>TRBD1|TRBV19
ASSIGRDRMNTEAF
>TRBD2|TRBV5-4
ASSLGTSGGYNEQF
>TRBD1|TRBV7-9
ASSLRGRNTIY
>.|TRBV28
ASSLIVADSYEQY
>.|TRBV29-1
SVDAGPYEQY
>TRBD1|TRBV6-5
ASSTGRRNSPLH
>.|TRBV4-3
ASSQEAGATQY
>TRBD2|TRBV6-2/TRBV6-3
ASSSRDYHSTY
>TRBD2|TRBV7-2
ASSLKSGSFVGELF
>TRBD2|TRBV5-6
ASMLRGGVGYEQY
>.|TRBV4-3
ASSREGHQETQY
>.|TRBV19
ASSNTGTREETQY
>.|TRBV19
ASSPQGDQPQH
>.|TRBV7-2
ASSLMTGKNYGYT
>TRBD1|TRBV28
ASSSHGTGINQPQH
>TRBD2|TRBV4-3
ASSQVAGVLYEQY
>TRBD2|TRBV6-4
ASSESLAGRNEQF
>.|TRBV10-2
ASRKGGVNTGELF
>TRBD1|TRBV5-1
ASSLQRTGGDTGELF
>.|TRBV7-2
ASSQDPISRGELF
>.|TRBV27
ASSLSNRVGGYT
>.|TRBV27
ASRFRSQGLEKLF
>.|TRBV19
ASSKRQTSSYNSPLH
>.|TRBV28
ASSQSTDTQY
>TRBD1|TRBV4-1
ASSQDRGQGETQY
>TRBD2|TRBV19
ASSSWAAGVQETQY
>.|TRBV19
ASSGSGYQETQY
>TRBD1|TRBV11-2
ASSLGQVQETQY
>.|TRBV9
ASSVGSEPYEQY
>TRBD1|TRBV19
ASRQAWTGKLRGEQF
>TRBD1|TRBV27
ASSFDREYEQY
>.|TRBV28
ASTRAPYEQY
>.|TRBV29-1
SGPSSVPLPGKRVYEQY
>.|TRBV12-3/TRBV12-4
ASSLAQGSEAF
>.|TRBV9
ASSVAPDNSPLH
>.|TRBV25-1
ASSELGGYEAF
>TRBD1|TRBV2
ASSEETGVNQPQH